This entry concerns a single T cell receptor (beta chain). Antigen specificity is unknown. Likely unrecorded immune exposures existed in these nominally healthy donors. The PCR was carried out with 60 Vbeta primers and 13 Jbeta primers. Libraries were prepared by immunoSEQ multiplex PCR; TCRdb keeps only in-frame clonotypes and omits some of them. Of around 110,000 clones listed, over 8% are singletons. The data originate from a study of cytomegalovirus exposure and HLA in healthy donors. This CDR3 has 15 amino acids. Germline V lookup: CDR1 SQVTM, CDR2 ANQGSEA. Unmatched junction bases numbered 6, after V lost 3 bases and J lost 7 bases. Study results and caveats: Most of the CMV-associated TCR beta chains (in a later analysis) appeared to be HLA-restricted.

This chain uses TRBV29-1 with TRBJ2-2; TRBD1 aligns across 12 bases. Sequencing input: PBMCs. The TCR was taken from a man under 40 in good health and CMV-seronegative. In DNA, the CDR3 is TGCAGCGTTGAGGACGGGACAGGGGGCATCGGGGAGCTGTTTTTT. This gives the protein CSVEDGTGGIGELFF.